The rows below give T cell receptor beta chains drawn from one sample of a study of naive and memory T cell subsets. TCRdb reprocessed the UMI-ligation and nested PCR reads via MiXCR and lists one record per CDR3 protein. Of approximately 80,000 distinct CDR3 sequences in the sample, over 9% were seen once. The sequenced sample was naive CD8+ T cells from blood. These receptors originate from a human donor in good health. The CDR3 runs from the conserved cysteine through the conserved F or W. D genes are given only for firm matches.

D gene | J gene | V gene | CDR3 protein
NA | TRBJ2-7 | TRBV9 | CASSLSDGGSYEQYF
TRBD1 | TRBJ1-5 | TRBV7-8 | CASSLATLGTGGAGYF
NA | TRBJ2-2 | TRBV4-2 | CASSQAAETNTGELFF
TRBD2 | TRBJ2-2 | TRBV23-1 | CASSHQGLAGNTGELFF
NA | TRBJ1-2 | TRBV27 | CASSSDRLYGYTF
NA | TRBJ2-7 | TRBV20-1 | CSASRDEQYF
NA | TRBJ1-3 | TRBV6-2/TRBV6-3 | CASSYTGTFSGNTIYF
TRBD1 | TRBJ2-3 | TRBV7-9 | CASSPNNGQGADTQYF
NA | TRBJ2-3 | TRBV24-1 | CATSDPVRDTDTQYF
NA | TRBJ1-1 | TRBV7-9 | CASSPPDRRNTEAFF
TRBD1 | TRBJ1-1 | TRBV5-6 | CASSHRQGFLTSEAFF
NA | TRBJ2-4 | TRBV21-1 | CAGNRKDRGGTKNIQYF
TRBD2 | TRBJ2-7 | TRBV4-3 | CASSQGTSGTYEQYF
TRBD1 | TRBJ1-2 | TRBV13 | CASSGTVLNYGYTF
NA | TRBJ2-3 | TRBV7-8 | CASSSGLSTRDTQYF
NA | TRBJ2-5 | TRBV4-3 | CASSQTRSLRGETQYF
NA | TRBJ1-5 | TRBV4-1 | CASSQEHGSNQPQHF
TRBD1 | TRBJ2-1 | TRBV11-2 | CASSSRTGSSYNEQFF
NA | TRBJ2-7 | TRBV12-3/TRBV12-4 | CASSFSGIYEQYF
TRBD1 | TRBJ2-1 | TRBV28 | CATNGQGVYNEQFF
TRBD2 | TRBJ2-5 | TRBV28 | CASRLWHRDYPQETQYF
NA | TRBJ2-7 | TRBV30 | CAWSVSYEQYF
NA | TRBJ2-1 | TRBV25-1 | CASSDPRNNEQFF
TRBD2 | TRBJ2-1 | TRBV29-1 | CSAPGREGKQFF
NA | TRBJ2-1 | TRBV28 | CASSPLPGEQFF
TRBD1 | TRBJ2-5 | TRBV29-1 | CSVPTGASQYF
NA | TRBJ2-7 | TRBV4-1 | CASSQAWGGYEQYF
NA | TRBJ2-5 | TRBV4-3 | CASSQGPRIRGRETQYF
NA | TRBJ1-1 | TRBV29-1 | CSAGGQLNTAGVFF
NA | TRBJ1-5 | TRBV27 | CASSLSRFNQPQHF
NA | TRBJ2-5 | TRBV6-1 | CASSEPSGETQYF
TRBD2 | TRBJ2-7 | TRBV5-6 | CASSWGGTVSYEQYF
NA | TRBJ1-5 | TRBV24-1 | CATSETGFDQPQHF
NA | TRBJ1-5 | TRBV20-1 | CSARGLDIPSNQPQHF
TRBD2 | TRBJ2-7 | TRBV4-1 | CASSQLAGEGYEQYF
NA | TRBJ2-7 | TRBV11-2 | CASSLGGQSSEEQYF
TRBD1 | TRBJ2-7 | TRBV29-1 | CSVRTGLREQYF